The subject of this entry is one T cell receptor beta chain. Sequencing used immunoSEQ multiplex PCR; TCRdb keeps in-frame clones, though not all of them. The repertoire holds roughly 100,000 clones, with around 92% as singletons. This sample is part of a study of T cell changes during pregnancy in multiple sclerosis. The CDR3 is made up of 15 amino acids. Trimming took off 2 bases at V and 7 bases at J, with 12 bases between the two ends. From germline, CDR1 is MNHEY and CDR2 SVGAGI. This sample comprised peripheral blood, obtained after pregnancy. This TCR came from a female donor in good health, enrolled as a control in a pregnancy study. The V gene is TRBV6-5, the J gene TRBJ1-6; weak D call: TRBD1 (6 bases). CDR3: CASSYKRGANSPLHF. Written as DNA, the CDR3 is TGTGCCAGCAGTTACAAGCGGGGGGCAAATTCACCCCTCCACTTT.